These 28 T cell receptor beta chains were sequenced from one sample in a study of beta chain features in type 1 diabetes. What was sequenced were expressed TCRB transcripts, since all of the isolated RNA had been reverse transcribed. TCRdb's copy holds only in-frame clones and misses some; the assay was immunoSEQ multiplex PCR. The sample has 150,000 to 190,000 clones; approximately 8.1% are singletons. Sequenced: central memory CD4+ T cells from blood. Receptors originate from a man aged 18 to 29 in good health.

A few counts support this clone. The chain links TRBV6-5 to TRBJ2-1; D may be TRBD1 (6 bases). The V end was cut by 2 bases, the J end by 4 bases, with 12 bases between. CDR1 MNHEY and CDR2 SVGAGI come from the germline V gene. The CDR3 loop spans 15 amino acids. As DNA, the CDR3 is TGTGCCAGCAGTTACCGGACAGACCCGTACAATGAGCAGTTCTTC. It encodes CASSYRTDPYNEQFF.

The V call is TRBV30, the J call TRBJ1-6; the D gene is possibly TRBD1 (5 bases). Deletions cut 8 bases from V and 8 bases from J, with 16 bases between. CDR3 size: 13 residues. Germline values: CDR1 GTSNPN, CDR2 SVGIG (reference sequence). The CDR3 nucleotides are TGTGCCCTGGAATGGGGCCGGGATTCACCCCTCCACTTT. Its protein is CALEWGRDSPLHF.

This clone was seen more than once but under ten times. The CDR3 loop is CAWSTVPGQGRNGYTF. CDR3 nucleotide sequence: TGTGCCTGGAGTACGGTTCCGGGACAGGGGCGGAATGGCTACACCTTC. This chain uses TRBV30 with TRBJ1-2, with 10 bases that match TRBD1. The trim removed 2 bases at V and 6 bases at J, leaving 12 bases unmatched. Germline CDR1 is GTSNPN and CDR2 is SVGIG (reference sequence). The CDR3 spans 16 residues.

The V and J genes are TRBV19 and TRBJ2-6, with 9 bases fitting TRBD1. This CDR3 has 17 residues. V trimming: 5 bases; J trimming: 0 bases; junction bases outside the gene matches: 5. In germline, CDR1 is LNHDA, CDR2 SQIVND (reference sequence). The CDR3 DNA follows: TGTGCCAGTAGTCAGGGACAGGGACCCTCTGGGGCCAACGTCCTGACTTTC. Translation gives CASSQGQGPSGANVLTF. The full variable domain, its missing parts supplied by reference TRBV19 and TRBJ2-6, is DGGITQSPKYLFRKEGQNVTLSCEQNLNHDAMYWYRQDPGQGLRLIYYSQIVNDFQKGDIAEGYSVSREKKESFPLTVTSAQKNPTAFYLCASSQGQGPSGANVLTFGAGSRLTVL.

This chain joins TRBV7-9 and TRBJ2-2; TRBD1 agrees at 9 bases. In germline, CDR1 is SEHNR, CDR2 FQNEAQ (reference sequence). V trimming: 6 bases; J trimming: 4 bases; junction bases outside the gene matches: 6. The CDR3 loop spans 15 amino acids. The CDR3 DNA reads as TGTGCCAGCAGGGCGACAGGGGGTAGCACCGGGGAGCTGTTTTTT. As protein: CASRATGGSTGELFF.

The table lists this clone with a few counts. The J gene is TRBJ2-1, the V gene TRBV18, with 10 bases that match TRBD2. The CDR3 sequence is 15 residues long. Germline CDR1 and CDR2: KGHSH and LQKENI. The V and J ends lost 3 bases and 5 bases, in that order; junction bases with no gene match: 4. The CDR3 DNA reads TGTGCCAGCTCACCTGGACTAGCGGCGAACAATGAGCAGTTCTTC. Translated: CASSPGLAANNEQFF.

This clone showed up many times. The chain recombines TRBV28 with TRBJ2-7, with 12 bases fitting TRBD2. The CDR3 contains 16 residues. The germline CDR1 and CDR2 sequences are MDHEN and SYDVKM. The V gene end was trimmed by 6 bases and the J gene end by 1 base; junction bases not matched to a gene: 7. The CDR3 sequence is CASRGASGGESYEQYF. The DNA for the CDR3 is TGTGCCAGCAGGGGAGCTAGCGGGGGGGAATCCTACGAGCAGTACTTC.

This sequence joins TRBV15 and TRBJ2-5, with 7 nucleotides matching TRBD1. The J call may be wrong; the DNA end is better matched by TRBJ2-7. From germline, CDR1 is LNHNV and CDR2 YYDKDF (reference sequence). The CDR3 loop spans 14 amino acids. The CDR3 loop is CATSRQTGSYEQYF. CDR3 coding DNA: TGTGCCACCAGCAGACAGACAGGGTCCTACGAGCAGTACTTC.

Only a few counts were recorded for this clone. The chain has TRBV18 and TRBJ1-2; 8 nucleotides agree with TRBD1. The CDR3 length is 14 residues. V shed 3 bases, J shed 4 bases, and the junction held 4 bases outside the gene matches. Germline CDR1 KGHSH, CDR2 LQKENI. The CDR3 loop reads CASSPDRDPYGYTF. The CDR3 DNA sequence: TGTGCCAGCTCACCGGACAGGGACCCCTATGGCTACACCTTC.

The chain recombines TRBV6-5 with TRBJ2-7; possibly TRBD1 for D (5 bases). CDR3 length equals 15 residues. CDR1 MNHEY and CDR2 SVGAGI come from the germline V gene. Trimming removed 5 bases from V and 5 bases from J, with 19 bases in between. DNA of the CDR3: TGTGCCAGCAGTGTTAACCGGGCCAAGGGGAACGAGCAGTACTTC. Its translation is CASSVNRAKGNEQYF.

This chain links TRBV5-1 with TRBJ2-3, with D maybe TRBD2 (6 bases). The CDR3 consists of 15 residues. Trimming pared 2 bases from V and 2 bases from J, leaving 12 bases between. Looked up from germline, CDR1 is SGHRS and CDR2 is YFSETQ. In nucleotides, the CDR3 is TGCGCCAGCAGCTTCATGGCGGGAAACACAGATACGCAGTATTTT. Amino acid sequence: CASSFMAGNTDTQYF.

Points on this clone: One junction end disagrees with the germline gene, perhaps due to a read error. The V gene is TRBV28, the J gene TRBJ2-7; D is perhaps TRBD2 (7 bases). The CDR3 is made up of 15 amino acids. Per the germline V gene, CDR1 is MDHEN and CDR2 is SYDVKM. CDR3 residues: CASSRRRAGDYKQYF. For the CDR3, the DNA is TGTGCCAGCAGTCGTAGACGTGCAGGGGACTACAAGCAGTACTTC.

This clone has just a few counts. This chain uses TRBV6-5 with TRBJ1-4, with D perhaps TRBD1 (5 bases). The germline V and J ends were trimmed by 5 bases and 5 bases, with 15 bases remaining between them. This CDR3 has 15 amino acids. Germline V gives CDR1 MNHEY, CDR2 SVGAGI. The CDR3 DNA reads TGTGCCAGCAGTATCTTTCTGGGGCCGAATGAAAAACTGTTTTTT. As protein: CASSIFLGPNEKLFF.

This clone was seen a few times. The CDR3 nucleotides read TGCAGCGTTTCCGACCGACAGTCCCGTTCCTACAATGAGCAGTTCTTC. This translates into CSVSDRQSRSYNEQFF. The chain carries TRBV29-1 and TRBJ2-1; D may be TRBD1 (5 bases). The CDR3 loop spans 16 amino acids. V was cut by 5 bases and J by 1 base, with 18 bases left in between. Germline CDR1 is SQVTM and CDR2 is ANQGSEA.

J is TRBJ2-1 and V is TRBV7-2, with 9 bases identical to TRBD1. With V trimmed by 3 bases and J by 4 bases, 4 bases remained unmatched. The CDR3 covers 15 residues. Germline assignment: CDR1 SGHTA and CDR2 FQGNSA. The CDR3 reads CASSFEGQGYNEQFF. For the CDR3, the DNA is TGTGCCAGCAGCTTTGAGGGACAGGGATACAATGAGCAGTTCTTC.

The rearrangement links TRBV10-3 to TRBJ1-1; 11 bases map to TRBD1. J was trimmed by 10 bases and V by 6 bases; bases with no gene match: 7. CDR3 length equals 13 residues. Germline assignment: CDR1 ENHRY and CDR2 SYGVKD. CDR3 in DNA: TGTGCCATCAGGAACGGACAGGGGGCGAGAGCTTTCTTT. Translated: CAIRNGQGARAFF.

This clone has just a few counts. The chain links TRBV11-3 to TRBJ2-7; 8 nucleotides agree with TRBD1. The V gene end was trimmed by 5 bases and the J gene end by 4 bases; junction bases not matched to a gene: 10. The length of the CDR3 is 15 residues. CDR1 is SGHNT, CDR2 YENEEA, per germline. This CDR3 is CASSPEWDRNYEQYF. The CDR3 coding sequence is TGTGCCAGCAGCCCAGAATGGGACAGGAATTACGAGCAGTACTTC.

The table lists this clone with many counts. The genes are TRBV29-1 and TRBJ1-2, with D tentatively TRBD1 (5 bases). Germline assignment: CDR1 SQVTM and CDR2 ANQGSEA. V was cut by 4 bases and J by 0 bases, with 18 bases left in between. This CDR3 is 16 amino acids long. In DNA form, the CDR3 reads TGCAGCGTTGCCCCCAGCTGGACATCGTCTAACTATGGCTACACCTTC. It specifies CSVAPSWTSSNYGYTF.

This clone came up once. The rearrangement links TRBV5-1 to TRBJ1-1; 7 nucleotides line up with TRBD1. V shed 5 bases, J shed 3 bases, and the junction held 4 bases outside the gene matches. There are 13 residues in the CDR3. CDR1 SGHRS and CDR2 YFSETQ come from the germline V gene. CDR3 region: CASSFGTDTEAFF. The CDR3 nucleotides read TGCGCCAGCAGTTTCGGGACAGACACTGAAGCTTTCTTT.

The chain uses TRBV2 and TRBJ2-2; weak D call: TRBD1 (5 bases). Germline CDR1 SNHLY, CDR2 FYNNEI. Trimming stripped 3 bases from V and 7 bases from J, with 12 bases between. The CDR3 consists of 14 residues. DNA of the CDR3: TGTGCCAGCAGTGAGGCAGGGTCGATCGGGGAGCTGTTTTTT. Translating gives CASSEAGSIGELFF.

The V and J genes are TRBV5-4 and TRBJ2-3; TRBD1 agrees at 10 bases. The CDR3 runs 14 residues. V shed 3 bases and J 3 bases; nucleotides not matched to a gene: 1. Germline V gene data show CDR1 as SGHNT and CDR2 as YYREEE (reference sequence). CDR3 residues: CASSWDRGTDTQYF. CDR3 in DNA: TGTGCCAGCAGCTGGGACAGGGGTACAGATACGCAGTATTTT.

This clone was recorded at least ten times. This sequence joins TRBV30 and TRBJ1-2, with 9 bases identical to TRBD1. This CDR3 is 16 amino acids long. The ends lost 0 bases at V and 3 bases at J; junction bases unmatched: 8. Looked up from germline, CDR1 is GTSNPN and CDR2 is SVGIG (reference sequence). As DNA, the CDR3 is TGTGCCTGGAGTGTAACCGGGACAGGGAGACACTATGGCTACACCTTC. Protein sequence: CAWSVTGTGRHYGYTF.

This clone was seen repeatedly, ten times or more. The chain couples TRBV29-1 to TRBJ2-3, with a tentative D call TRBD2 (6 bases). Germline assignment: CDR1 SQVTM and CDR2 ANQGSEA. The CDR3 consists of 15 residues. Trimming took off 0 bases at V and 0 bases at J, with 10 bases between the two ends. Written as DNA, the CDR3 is TGCAGCGTTGAAGACGGGGGACCTAGCACAGATACGCAGTATTTT. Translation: CSVEDGGPSTDTQYF.

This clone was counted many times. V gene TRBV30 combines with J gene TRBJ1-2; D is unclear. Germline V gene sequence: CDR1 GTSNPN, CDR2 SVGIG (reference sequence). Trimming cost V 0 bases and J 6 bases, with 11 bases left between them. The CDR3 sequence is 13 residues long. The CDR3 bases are TGTGCCTGGAGTGTGTCAGGAAGCCATGGCTACACCTTC. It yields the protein CAWSVSGSHGYTF. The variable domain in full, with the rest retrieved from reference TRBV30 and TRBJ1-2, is SQTIHQWPATLVQPVGSPLSLECTVEGTSNPNLYWYRQAAGRGLQLLFYSVGIGQISSEVPQNLSASRPQDRQFILSSKKLLLSDSGFYLCAWSVSGSHGYTFGSGTRLTVV.

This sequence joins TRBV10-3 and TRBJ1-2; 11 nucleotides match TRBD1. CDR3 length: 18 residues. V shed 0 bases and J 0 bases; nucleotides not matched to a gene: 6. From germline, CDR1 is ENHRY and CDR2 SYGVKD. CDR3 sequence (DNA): TGTGCCATCAGTGAGTCCTCCGGGACAGGGGGATCTAACTATGGCTACACCTTC. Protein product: CAISESSGTGGSNYGYTF.

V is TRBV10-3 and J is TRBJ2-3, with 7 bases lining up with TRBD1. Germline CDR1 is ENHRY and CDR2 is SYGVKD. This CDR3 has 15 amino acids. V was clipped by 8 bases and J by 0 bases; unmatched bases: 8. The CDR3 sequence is CAIRPTGQSTDTQYF. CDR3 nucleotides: TGTGCCATCCGACCGACAGGGCAGAGCACAGATACGCAGTATTTT.

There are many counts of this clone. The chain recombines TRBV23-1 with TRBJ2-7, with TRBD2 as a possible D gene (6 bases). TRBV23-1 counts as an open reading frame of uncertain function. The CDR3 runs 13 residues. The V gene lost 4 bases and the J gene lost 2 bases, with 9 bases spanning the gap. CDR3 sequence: CASSRRGPYEQYF. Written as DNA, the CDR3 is TGCGCCAGCAGTCGGAGGGGCCCCTACGAGCAGTACTTC.

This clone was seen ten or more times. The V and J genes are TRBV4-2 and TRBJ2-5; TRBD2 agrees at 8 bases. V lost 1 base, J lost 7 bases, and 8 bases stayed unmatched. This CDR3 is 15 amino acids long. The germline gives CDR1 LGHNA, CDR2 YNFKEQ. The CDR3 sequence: CASSQGAAGGGTQYF. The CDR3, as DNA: TGTGCCAGCAGCCAAGGGGCAGCCGGGGGGGGGACCCAGTACTTC.